This T cell receptor beta chain derives from a study of blood T cell repertoires in COVID-19. CDR3 length: 16 residues. V trimming: 2 bases; J trimming: 5 bases; junction bases outside the gene matches: 5. The germline V gene has CDR1 MNHEY and CDR2 SVGAGI. The authors' processing: Amplifying reference gene primers gave estimates of nucleated cell counts. This table comes from immunoSEQ multiplex PCR, and its TCRdb copy is limited to in-frame clones, with some not included. V, J and clone size reflect that table, while D and trimming were determined from the DNA. The data show about 93,000 clones, with about 86% seen just once and approximately 19% held by the top ten.

The chain is built from TRBV6-5 and TRBJ2-2; the match to TRBD2 covers 10 bases. The TCR sequence derives from a woman older than 75 with acute or convalescent COVID-19. Sequenced sample: peripheral blood. CDR3 amino acids: CASSYGLAGVTGELFF. DNA for the CDR3: TGTGCCAGCAGTTACGGGCTAGCGGGGGTGACCGGGGAGCTGTTTTTT.